A selection of T cell receptor beta chains follows, all from one sample in a study of blood T cell repertoires in COVID-19. Assay: immunoSEQ multiplex PCR; the TCRdb copy retains only in-frame clones and omits some. The data show about 140,000 clones, 80% to 85% seen once. The specimen was PBMCs or T cells enriched from blood (not recorded which). All receptors derive from a man between 40 and 49 years old with acute COVID-19. Both conserved end residues are part of each CDR3. Each record gives: V gene, clone size, D gene, J gene, CDR3 protein, CDR3 DNA. A D gene is named only where the DNA matches it firmly. Clone size, where shown, is once, few, many, or a class for clones that have expanded.

>TRBV18|.|TRBD1|TRBJ2-7
CASSPQGQGAPQYF
TGTGCCAGCTCACCACAAGGACAGGGGGCTCCGCAGTACTTC
>TRBV7-8|.|TRBD2|TRBJ2-7
CASSPASGRQEQYF
TGTGCCAGCAGCCCCGCGAGCGGGAGACAAGAGCAGTACTTC
>TRBV29-1|.|TRBD1|TRBJ2-2
CSVGRGQGGDTGELFF
TGCAGCGTTGGACGCGGACAGGGCGGTGACACCGGGGAGCTGTTTTTT
>TRBV28|.|TRBD2|TRBJ2-2
CASSLRGGRAYTGELFF
TGTGCCAGCAGTTTAAGGGGCGGGAGGGCTTACACCGGGGAGCTGTTTTTT
>TRBV5-1|.|.|TRBJ1-4
CASSLGQLWGRGNEKLFF
TGCGCCAGCAGCTTGGGACAGCTCTGGGGTAGAGGTAATGAAAAACTGTTTTTT
>TRBV7-2|.|.|TRBJ1-1
CASSSARNSEAFF
TGTGCCAGCAGCTCCGCCCGTAACTCTGAAGCTTTCTTT
>TRBV11-3|.|TRBD1|TRBJ1-3
CASSLGQGAGNTIYF
TGTGCCAGCAGCTTAGGACAGGGTGCCGGAAACACCATATATTTT
>TRBV30|.|.|TRBJ2-3
CAWSVSSGFGGSTDTQYF
TGTGCCTGGAGTGTGAGTAGCGGATTTGGCGGTAGCACAGATACGCAGTATTTT
>TRBV25-1|.|.|TRBJ2-2
CASSEFQVHGELFF
TGTGCCAGCAGTGAATTTCAGGTCCACGGGGAGCTGTTTTTT
>TRBV29-1|.|TRBD1|TRBJ1-4
CSDRQGQTNEKLFF
TGCAGCGACCGACAGGGGCAAACTAATGAAAAACTGTTTTTT
>TRBV19|.|TRBD1|TRBJ2-3
CASSILGTADTQYF
TGTGCCAGTAGTATACTAGGGACAGCAGATACGCAGTATTTT
>TRBV7-9|.|.|TRBJ2-3
CASSLDRSRDSTDTQYF
TGTGCCAGCAGCTTGGACCGTTCGCGGGATAGCACAGATACGCAGTATTTT
>TRBV6-5|once|.|TRBJ2-3
CASSPPGTSRGEQYF
TGTGCCAGCAGCCCCCCCGGGACTTCCCGTGGGGAGCAGTATTTT
>TRBV7-2|.|TRBD1|TRBJ1-6
CASSLYGGQFNSPLHF
TGTGCCAGCAGCTTATACGGGGGACAGTTTAACTCACCCCTCCACTTT
>TRBV30|.|.|TRBJ1-3
CAWSPGVGSGNTIYF
TGTGCCTGGAGTCCCGGAGTCGGCTCTGGAAACACCATATATTTT
>TRBV19|.|TRBD1|TRBJ1-5
CASTGQRNQPQHF
TGTGCCAGCACGGGACAGCGGAATCAGCCCCAGCATTTT
>TRBV6-5|.|.|TRBJ2-2
CASTRDSNTGELFF
TGTGCCAGCACTCGGGACTCGAACACCGGGGAGCTGTTTTTT
>TRBV30|.|.|TRBJ1-2
CAWKGPGGGYTF
TGTGCCTGGAAGGGACCGGGAGGTGGCTACACCTTC
>TRBV5-4|.|TRBD2|TRBJ2-7
CASSLEQGRDEQYF
TGTGCCAGCAGCTTGGAACAAGGGAGGGACGAGCAGTACTTC
>TRBV7-9|few|.|TRBJ1-1
CASSLKYRVSTEAFF
TGTGCCAGCAGCTTAAAATACAGGGTTAGCACTGAAGCTTTCTTT
>TRBV4-3|few|.|TRBJ2-7
CASSQDGGGRRDF
TGCGCCAGCAGCCAAGACGGGGGTGGTCGCAGGGACTTC
>TRBV7-8|.|.|TRBJ1-5
CASSPHSDNQPQHF
TGTGCCAGCAGCCCCCACAGTGACAATCAGCCCCAGCATTTT
>TRBV4-3|.|TRBD1|TRBJ1-2
CASSQNRGQDGYTF
TGCGCCAGCAGCCAAAACAGGGGGCAGGATGGCTACACCTTC